A single sample gave rise to the 8 T cell receptor beta chains below, sequenced in a study of CD8 T cells in Susac syndrome. When the RNA was reverse transcribed, random hexamers were used with an input of 0.5 to 1 ug. In TCRdb, the immunoSEQ multiplex PCR reads were re-called with MiXCR into one record per CDR3 protein. The sample lists about 140,000 distinct CDR3 sequences; 85% to 95% were seen once. Sequences were obtained from CD4+ T cells from PBMCs. These receptors were obtained from a human donor with Susac syndrome.

The rearrangement uses TRBV19 and TRBJ2-1; D gene ambiguous. The CDR3 sequence is 13 residues long. Germline CDR1 reads LNHDA; CDR2 reads SQIVND (reference sequence). V was pared by 3 bases and J by 4 bases, with 7 bases between. CDR3 region: CASSIGRYNEQFF. Written as DNA, the CDR3 is TGTGCCAGTAGTATCGGACGGTACAATGAGCAGTTCTTC.

J is TRBJ2-7 and V is TRBV20-1, with 11 bases lining up with TRBD2. V was clipped by 5 bases and J by 3 bases; unmatched bases: 3. CDR1 is DFQATT and CDR2 is SNEGSKA in the germline V gene (reference sequence). The CDR3 length is 13 residues. CDR3 in DNA: TGCAGTGCTGAGGGACTAGCGGACTACGAGCAGTACTTC. Translation: CSAEGLADYEQYF.

There are a few counts of this clonotype. The CDR3 coding sequence is TGCGCCAGCAGCCAAGAGACGGGTGACTATGGCTACACCTTC. Its translation is CASSQETGDYGYTF. The chain uses TRBV4-1 and TRBJ1-2, with D hard to call. The CDR3 length is 14 residues. V dropped 0 bases and J dropped 3 bases, with 8 bases sitting between them. From germline, CDR1 is MGHRA and CDR2 YSYEKL.

The chain couples TRBV5-6 to TRBJ1-2; 7 bases line up with TRBD1. J gave up 8 bases and V 1 base, and 8 bases lay outside the gene matches. Germline V lookup: CDR1 SGHDT, CDR2 YYEEEE. The CDR3 runs 14 residues. The CDR3 DNA sequence: TGTGCCAGCAGCTTGCTAGGGGGCGCAGGAGGCTACACCTTC. The encoded protein is CASSLLGGAGGYTF.

This rearrangement joins TRBV20-1 to TRBJ2-1; D unresolved. The CDR3 runs to 15 residues. The ends were cut back, 0 bases at V and 1 base at J, with 10 bases in the middle. The germline V gene has CDR1 DFQATT and CDR2 SNEGSKA (reference sequence). The DNA for the CDR3 is TGCAGTGCTAGAGATCTGCCGAAATCCTACAATGAGCAGTTCTTC. Translation: CSARDLPKSYNEQFF.

The chain combines TRBV4-1 with TRBJ2-5; D is unclear. This CDR3 is 14 amino acids long. V dropped 2 bases and J dropped 1 base, with 8 bases sitting between them. Germline V gene data show CDR1 as MGHRA and CDR2 as YSYEKL. CDR3 loop: CASSQRVSQETQYF. CDR3 coding DNA: TGCGCCAGCAGCCAACGGGTTTCCCAAGAGACCCAGTACTTC.

The chain has TRBV6-2 or TRBV6-3 and TRBJ2-7; unclear D gene. This CDR3 contains 14 residues. V was clipped by 4 bases and J by 1 base, with 11 bases between them. From germline, CDR1 is MNHEY and CDR2 SVGEGT. The CDR3 bases are TGTGCCAGCAGTTTCCGCGTCTCGTCCTACGAGCAGTACTTC. Its protein product is CASSFRVSSYEQYF.

The CDR3 loop reads CSATKTLADYEQYF. CDR3 bases: TGCAGTGCTACAAAAACACTAGCGGACTACGAGCAGTACTTC. The chain combines TRBV20-1 with TRBJ2-7; the match to TRBD2 covers 8 bases. Trimming at V came to 4 bases and at J to 3 bases, leaving 8 bases not matched to a gene. CDR1 and CDR2 (germline): DFQATT, SNEGSKA (reference sequence). This CDR3 spans 14 amino acids.